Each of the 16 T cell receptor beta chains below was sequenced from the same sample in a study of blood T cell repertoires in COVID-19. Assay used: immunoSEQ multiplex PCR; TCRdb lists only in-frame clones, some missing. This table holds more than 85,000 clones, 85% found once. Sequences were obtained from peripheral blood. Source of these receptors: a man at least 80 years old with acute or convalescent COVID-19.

CDR3 coding DNA: TGTGCCAGTAGGACCAACGGGGGATTAACTGAAGCTTTCTTT. Its translation: CASRTNGGLTEAFF. The rearrangement links TRBV19 to TRBJ1-1; D is perhaps TRBD1 (5 bases). CDR3 length equals 14 residues. The germline gives CDR1 LNHDA, CDR2 SQIVND (reference sequence). V lost 6 bases, J lost 5 bases, and 16 bases lay in between.

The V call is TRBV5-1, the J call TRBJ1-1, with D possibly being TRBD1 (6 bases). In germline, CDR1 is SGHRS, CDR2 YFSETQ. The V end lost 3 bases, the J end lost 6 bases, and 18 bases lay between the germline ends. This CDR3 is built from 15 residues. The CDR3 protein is CASSSDGQMISEAFF. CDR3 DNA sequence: TGCGCCAGCAGCTCTGACGGACAGATGATATCTGAAGCTTTCTTT.

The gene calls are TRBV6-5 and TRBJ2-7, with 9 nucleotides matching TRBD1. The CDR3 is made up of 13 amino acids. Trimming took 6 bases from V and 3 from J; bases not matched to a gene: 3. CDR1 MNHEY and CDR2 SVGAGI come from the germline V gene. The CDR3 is CASRGTGNYEQYF. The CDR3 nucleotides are TGTGCCAGCAGAGGGACAGGGAACTACGAGCAGTACTTC.

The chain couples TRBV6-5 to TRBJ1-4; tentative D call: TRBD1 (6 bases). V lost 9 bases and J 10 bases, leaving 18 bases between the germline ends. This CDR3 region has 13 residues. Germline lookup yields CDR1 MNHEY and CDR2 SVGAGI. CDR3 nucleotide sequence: TGTGCCAGTCCTCCCACAGGGTTGGGAAAACTGTTTTTT. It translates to CASPPTGLGKLFF.

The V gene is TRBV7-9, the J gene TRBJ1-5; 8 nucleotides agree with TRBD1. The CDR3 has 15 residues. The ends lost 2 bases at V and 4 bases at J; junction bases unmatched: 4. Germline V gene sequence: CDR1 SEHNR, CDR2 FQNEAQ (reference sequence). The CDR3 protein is CASSLQGAGNQPQHF. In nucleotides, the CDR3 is TGTGCCAGCAGCTTACAGGGGGCCGGGAATCAGCCCCAGCATTTT.

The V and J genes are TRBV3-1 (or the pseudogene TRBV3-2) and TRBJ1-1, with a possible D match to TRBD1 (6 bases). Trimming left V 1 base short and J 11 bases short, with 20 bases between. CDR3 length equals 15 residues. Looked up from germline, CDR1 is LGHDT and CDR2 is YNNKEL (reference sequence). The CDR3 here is CASSQARGTGGDAFF. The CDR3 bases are TGTGCCAGCAGCCAAGCCAGGGGCACGGGTGGAGACGCTTTCTTT.

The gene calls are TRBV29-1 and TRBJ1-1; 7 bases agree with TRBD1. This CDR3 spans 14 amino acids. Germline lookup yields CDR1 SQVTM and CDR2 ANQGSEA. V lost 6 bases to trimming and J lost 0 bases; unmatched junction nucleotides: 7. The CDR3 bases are TGCAGCGTAGATCGGACAGGTATGAACACTGAAGCTTTCTTT. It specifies CSVDRTGMNTEAFF.

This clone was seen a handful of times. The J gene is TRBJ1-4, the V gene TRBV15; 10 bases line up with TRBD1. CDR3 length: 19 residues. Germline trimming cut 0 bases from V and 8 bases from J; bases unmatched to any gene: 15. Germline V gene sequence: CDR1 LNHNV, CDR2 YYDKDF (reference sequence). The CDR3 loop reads CATSRDLRAGTGVEEKLFF. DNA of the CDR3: TGTGCCACCAGCAGAGATTTAAGGGCCGGGACAGGGGTGGAGGAAAAACTGTTTTTT. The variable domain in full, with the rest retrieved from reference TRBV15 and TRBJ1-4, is DAMVIQNPRYQVTQFGKPVTLSCSQTLNHNVMYWYQQKSSQAPKLLFHYYDKDFNNEADTPDNFQSRRPNTSFCFLDIRSPGLGDTAMYLCATSRDLRAGTGVEEKLFFGSGTQLSVL.

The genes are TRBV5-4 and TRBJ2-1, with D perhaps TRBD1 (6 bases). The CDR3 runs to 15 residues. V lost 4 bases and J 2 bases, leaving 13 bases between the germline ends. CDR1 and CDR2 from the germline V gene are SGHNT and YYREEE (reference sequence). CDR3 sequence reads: CASSPDSNPYNEQFF. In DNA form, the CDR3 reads TGTGCCAGCAGCCCGGACAGCAATCCCTACAATGAGCAGTTCTTC.

As DNA, the CDR3 is TGTGCCAGTAGTCTTACGATACCCGGGGAGACCCAGTACTTC. Translated, it gives CASSLTIPGETQYF. V usage is TRBV19 and J usage is TRBJ2-5; no clear D gene. CDR1 and CDR2 (germline): LNHDA, SQIVND (reference sequence). The length of the CDR3 is 14 residues. V dropped 5 bases and J dropped 5 bases, with 15 bases sitting between them.

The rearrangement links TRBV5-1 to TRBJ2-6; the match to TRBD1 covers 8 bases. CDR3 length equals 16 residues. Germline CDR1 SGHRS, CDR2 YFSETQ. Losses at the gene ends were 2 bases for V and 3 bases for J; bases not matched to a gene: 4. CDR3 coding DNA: TGCGCCAGCAGCTTCCAGGGGGCGGGTGGGGCCAACGTCCTGACTTTC. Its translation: CASSFQGAGGANVLTF.

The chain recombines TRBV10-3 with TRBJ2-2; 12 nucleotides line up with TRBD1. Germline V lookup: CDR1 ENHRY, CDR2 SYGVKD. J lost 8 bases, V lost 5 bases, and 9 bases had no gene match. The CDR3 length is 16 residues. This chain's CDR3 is CAISNPGQGASGELFF. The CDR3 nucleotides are TGTGCCATCAGTAACCCGGGACAGGGGGCCTCTGGGGAGCTGTTTTTT.

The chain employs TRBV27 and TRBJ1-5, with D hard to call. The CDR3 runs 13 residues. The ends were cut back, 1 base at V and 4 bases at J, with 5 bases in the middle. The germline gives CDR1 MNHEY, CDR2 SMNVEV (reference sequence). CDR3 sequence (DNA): TGTGCCAGCAGTTTATGGGAGAATCAGCCCCAGCATTTT. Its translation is CASSLWENQPQHF.

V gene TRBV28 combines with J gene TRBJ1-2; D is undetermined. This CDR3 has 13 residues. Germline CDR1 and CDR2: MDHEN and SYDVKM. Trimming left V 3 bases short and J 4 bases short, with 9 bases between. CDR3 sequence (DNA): TGTGCCAGCAGTTTCTCCCCTACCTATGGCTACACCTTC. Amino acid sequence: CASSFSPTYGYTF.

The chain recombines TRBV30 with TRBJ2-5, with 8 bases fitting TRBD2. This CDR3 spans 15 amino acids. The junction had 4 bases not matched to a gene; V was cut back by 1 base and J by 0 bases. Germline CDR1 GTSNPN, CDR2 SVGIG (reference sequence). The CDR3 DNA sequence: TGTGCCTGGAGTGATGGCGGGAGGTACCAAGAGACCCAGTACTTC. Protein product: CAWSDGGRYQETQYF.

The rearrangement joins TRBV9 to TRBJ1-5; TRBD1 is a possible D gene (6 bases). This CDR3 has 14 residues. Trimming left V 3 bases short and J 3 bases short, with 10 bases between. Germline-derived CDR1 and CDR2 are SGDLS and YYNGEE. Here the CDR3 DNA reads TGTGCCAGCAGCGCATGGGACACCAATCAGCCCCAGCATTTT. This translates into CASSAWDTNQPQHF.